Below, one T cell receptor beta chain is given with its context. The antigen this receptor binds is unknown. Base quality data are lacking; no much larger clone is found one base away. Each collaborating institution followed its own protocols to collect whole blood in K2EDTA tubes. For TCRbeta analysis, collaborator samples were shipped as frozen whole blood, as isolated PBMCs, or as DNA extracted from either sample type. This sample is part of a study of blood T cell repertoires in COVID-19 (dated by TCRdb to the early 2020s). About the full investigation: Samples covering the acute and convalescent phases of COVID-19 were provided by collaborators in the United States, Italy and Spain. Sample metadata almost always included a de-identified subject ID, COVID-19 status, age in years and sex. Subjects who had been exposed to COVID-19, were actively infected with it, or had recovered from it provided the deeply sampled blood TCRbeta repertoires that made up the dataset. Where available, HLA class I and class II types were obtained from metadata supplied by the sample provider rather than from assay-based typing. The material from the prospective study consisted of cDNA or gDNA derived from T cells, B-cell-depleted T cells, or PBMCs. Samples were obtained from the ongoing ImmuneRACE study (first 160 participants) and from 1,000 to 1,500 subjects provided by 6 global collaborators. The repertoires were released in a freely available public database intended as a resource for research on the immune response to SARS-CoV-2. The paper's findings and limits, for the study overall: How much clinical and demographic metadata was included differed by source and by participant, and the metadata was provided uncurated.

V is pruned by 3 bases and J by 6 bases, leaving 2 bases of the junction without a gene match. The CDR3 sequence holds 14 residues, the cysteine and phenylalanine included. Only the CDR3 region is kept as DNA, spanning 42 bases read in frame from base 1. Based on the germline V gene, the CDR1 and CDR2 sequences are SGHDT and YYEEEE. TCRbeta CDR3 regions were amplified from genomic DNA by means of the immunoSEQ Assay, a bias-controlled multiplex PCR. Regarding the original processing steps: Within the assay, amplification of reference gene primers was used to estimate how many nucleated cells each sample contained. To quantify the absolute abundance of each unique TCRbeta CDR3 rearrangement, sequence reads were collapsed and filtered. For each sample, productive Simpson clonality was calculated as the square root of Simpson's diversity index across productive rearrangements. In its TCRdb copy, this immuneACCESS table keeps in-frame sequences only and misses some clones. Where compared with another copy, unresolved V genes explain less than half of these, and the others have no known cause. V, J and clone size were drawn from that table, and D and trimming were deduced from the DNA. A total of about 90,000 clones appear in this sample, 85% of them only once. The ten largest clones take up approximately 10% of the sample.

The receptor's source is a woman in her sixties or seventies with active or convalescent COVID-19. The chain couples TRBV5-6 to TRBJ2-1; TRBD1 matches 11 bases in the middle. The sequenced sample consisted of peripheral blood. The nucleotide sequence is TGTGCCAGCAGCTGGGGACAGGGGGTCAATGAGCAGTTCTTC. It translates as CASSWGQGVNEQFF.